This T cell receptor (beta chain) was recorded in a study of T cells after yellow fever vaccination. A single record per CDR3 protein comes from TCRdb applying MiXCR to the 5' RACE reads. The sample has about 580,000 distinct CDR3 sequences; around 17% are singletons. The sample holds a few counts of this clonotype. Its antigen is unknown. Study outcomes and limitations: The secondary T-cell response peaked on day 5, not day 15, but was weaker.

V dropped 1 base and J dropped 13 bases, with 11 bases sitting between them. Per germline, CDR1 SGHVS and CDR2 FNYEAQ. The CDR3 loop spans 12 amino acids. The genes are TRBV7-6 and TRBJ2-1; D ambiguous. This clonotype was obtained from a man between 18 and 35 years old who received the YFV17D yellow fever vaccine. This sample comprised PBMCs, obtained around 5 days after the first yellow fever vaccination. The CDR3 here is CASSLEGGNQFF. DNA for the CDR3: TGTGCCAGCAGCTTAGAAGGCGGTAACCAGTTCTTC. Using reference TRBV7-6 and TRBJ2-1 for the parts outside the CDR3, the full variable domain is GAGVSQSPRYKVTKRGQDVALRCDPISGHVSLYWYRQALGQGPEFLTYFNYEAQQDKSGLPNDRFSAERPEGSISTLTIQRTEQRDSAMYRCASSLEGGNQFFGPGTRLTVL.